Listed below are T cell receptor beta chains from one sample, sequenced in a study of monozygotic twins with inflammatory bowel disease. TCRdb reprocessed the 5' RACE reads and reports one entry per CDR3 protein, with no DNA. The table lists 200,000 to 250,000 distinct CDR3 sequences. Source material: blood. The receptor source for this set is a human donor with ulcerative colitis or Crohn's disease, or a healthy co-twin of an affected twin (not recorded which). The CDR3 runs from the conserved cysteine through the conserved F or W.

CDR3 length: 15; J gene: TRBJ2-7; V gene: TRBV5-4; CDR3 protein: CASSSRTGSSHEQYF
CDR3 length: 15; J gene: TRBJ2-5; V gene: TRBV5-1; CDR3 protein: CASISGGLKEETQYF
CDR3 length: 16; J gene: TRBJ1-4; V gene: TRBV18; CDR3 protein: CASSPPMTGGTEKLFF
CDR3 length: 18; J gene: TRBJ2-5; V gene: TRBV11-2; CDR3 protein: CASSGEFQAGGFQETQYF
CDR3 length: 14; J gene: TRBJ2-5; V gene: TRBV29-1; CDR3 protein: CSVEDQTEQETQYF
CDR3 length: 16; J gene: TRBJ1-3; V gene: TRBV12-3/TRBV12-4; CDR3 protein: CASSLRDLSSGNTIYF
CDR3 length: 14; J gene: TRBJ1-1; V gene: TRBV7-6; CDR3 protein: CASSLGQTDTEAFF
CDR3 length: 16; J gene: TRBJ1-5; V gene: TRBV15; CDR3 protein: CATSRDRARSDQPQHF
CDR3 length: 16; J gene: TRBJ2-1; V gene: TRBV7-6; CDR3 protein: CASSLEAGSSYNEQFF
CDR3 length: 13; J gene: TRBJ2-5; V gene: TRBV20-1; CDR3 protein: CSATGTSAETQYF
CDR3 length: 13; J gene: TRBJ1-2; V gene: TRBV6-5; CDR3 protein: CASSGATNYGYTF
CDR3 length: 14; J gene: TRBJ1-1; V gene: TRBV29-1; CDR3 protein: CSVVDRGKGDLAFF
CDR3 length: 15; J gene: TRBJ2-1; V gene: TRBV19; CDR3 protein: CASSLDTSSYNEQFF
CDR3 length: 17; J gene: TRBJ2-3; V gene: TRBV7-2; CDR3 protein: CASSLERPSASTDTQYF
CDR3 length: 16; J gene: TRBJ2-3; V gene: TRBV10-3; CDR3 protein: CAISDRSGHGTDTQYF
CDR3 length: 16; J gene: TRBJ2-1; V gene: TRBV11-2; CDR3 protein: CASSLFLSGGAGEQFF
CDR3 length: 11; J gene: TRBJ2-7; V gene: TRBV20-1; CDR3 protein: CSASSTDEQYF
CDR3 length: 14; J gene: TRBJ2-3; V gene: TRBV29-1; CDR3 protein: CSVLWQGATDTQYF
CDR3 length: 12; J gene: TRBJ2-4; V gene: TRBV29-1; CDR3 protein: CSATAAKNIQYF
CDR3 length: 14; J gene: TRBJ2-3; V gene: TRBV7-9; CDR3 protein: CASSPGLTTDTQYF
CDR3 length: 15; J gene: TRBJ2-2; V gene: TRBV12-3/TRBV12-4; CDR3 protein: CASSLTAPQAGELFF
CDR3 length: 13; J gene: TRBJ2-5; V gene: TRBV11-2; CDR3 protein: CASSFGTVETQYF